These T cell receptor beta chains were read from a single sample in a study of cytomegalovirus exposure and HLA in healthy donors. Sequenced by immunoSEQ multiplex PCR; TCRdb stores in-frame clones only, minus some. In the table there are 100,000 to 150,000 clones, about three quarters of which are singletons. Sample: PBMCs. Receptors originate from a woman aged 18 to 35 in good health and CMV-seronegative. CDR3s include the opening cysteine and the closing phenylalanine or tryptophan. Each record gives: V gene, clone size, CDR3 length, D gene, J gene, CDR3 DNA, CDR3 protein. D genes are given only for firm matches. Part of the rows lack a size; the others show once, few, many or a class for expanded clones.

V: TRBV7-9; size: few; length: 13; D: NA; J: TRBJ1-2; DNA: TGTGCCAGCAGCTTCGGGTCCCTTTATGGCTACACCTTC; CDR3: CASSFGSLYGYTF
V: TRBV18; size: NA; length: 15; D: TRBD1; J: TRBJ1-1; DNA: TGTGCCAGCTCCCAGGGACAGGGGTTGAACACTGAAGCTTTCTTT; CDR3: CASSQGQGLNTEAFF
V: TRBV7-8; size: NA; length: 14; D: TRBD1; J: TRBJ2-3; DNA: TGTGCCAGCAGCTTAGCGACAGGGCTTGACACGCAGTATTTT; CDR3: CASSLATGLDTQYF
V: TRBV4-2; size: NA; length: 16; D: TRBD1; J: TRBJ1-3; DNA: TGTGCCAGCAGCCACTTGGGACAGGGCTCTGGAAACACCATATATTTT; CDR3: CASSHLGQGSGNTIYF
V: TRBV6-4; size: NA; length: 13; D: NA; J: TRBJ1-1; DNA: TGTGCCAGCAGTGTAGATATGAACACTGAAGCTTTCTTT; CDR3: CASSVDMNTEAFF
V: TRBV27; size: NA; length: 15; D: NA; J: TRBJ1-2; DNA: TGTGCCAGCCGACCTGAGGCAATCTCGTCGAATGGCTACACCTTC; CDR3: CASRPEAISSNGYTF
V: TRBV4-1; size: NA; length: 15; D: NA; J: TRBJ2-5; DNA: TGCGCCAGCAGCCTTTTTGACTCAATCGGGGAGACCCAGTACTTC; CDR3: CASSLFDSIGETQYF
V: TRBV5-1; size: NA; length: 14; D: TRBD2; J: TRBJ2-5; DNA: TGCGCCAGCAGCGTAACTAGCGGGGGAGAGACCCAGTACTTC; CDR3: CASSVTSGGETQYF
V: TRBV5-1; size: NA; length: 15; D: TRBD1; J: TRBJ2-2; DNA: TGCGCCAGCAGCAGGGGACAGACGAACACCGGGGAGCTGTTTTTT; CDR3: CASSRGQTNTGELFF
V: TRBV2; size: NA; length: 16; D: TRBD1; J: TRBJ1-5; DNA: TGTGCCAGCAGTGAAGCGAGGACAGGGATGGGGCAGCCCCAGCATTTT; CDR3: CASSEARTGMGQPQHF
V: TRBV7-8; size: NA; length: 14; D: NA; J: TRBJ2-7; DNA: TGTGCCAGCAGCTTAGCTAGCGGCGCCTACGAGCAGTACTTC; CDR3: CASSLASGAYEQYF
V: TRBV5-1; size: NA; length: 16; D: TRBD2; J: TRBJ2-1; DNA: TGCGCCAGCAGCTTGGATAGCGGGAGAACCTACAATGAGCAGTTCTTC; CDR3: CASSLDSGRTYNEQFF